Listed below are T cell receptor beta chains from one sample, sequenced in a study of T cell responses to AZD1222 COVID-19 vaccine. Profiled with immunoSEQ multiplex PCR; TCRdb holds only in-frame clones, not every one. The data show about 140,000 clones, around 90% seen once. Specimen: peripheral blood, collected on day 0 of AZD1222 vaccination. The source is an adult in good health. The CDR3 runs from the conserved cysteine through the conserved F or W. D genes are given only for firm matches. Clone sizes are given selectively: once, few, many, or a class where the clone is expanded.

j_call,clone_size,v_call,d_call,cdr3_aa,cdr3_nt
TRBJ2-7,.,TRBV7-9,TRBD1,CAGGQAAYEQYF,TGTGCCGGTGGACAGGCCGCCTACGAGCAGTACTTC
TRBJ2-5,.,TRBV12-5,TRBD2,CASGPSGLAGAETQYF,TGTGCTAGTGGTCCTTCGGGACTAGCGGGAGCAGAGACCCAGTACTTC
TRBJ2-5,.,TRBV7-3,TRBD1,CASSPRGGVETQYF,TGTGCCAGCAGCCCCCGAGGGGGCGTAGAGACCCAGTACTTC
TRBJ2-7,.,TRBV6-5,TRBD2,CASSSGLAGVYEQYF,TGTGCCAGCAGTTCCGGACTAGCGGGAGTCTACGAGCAGTACTTC
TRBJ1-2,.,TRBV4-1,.,CASKLLDSKDGYTF,TGCGCCAGCAAATTACTCGACAGTAAGGATGGCTACACCTTC
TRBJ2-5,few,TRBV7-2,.,CASSLNRPQGDQYF,TGTGCCAGCAGCTTAAACCGACCCCAAGGTGACCAGTACTTC
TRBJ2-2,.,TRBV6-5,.,CASTKAGELFF,TGTGCCAGCACTAAAGCCGGGGAGCTGTTTTTT
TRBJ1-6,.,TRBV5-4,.,CASSLPDRSLHF,TGTGCCAGCAGCTTGCCCGATAGGTCCCTCCACTTT
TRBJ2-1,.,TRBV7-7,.,CASSSTGTQNYNEQFF,TGTGCCAGCAGCTCTACCGGGACACAGAATTACAATGAGCAGTTCTTC
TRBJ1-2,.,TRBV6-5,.,CASSPTGYSYTF,TGTGCCAGCAGCCCGACAGGTTACAGCTACACCTTC
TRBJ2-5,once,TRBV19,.,CASSIGRRRAIRETQYF,TGTGCCAGTAGTATAGGGAGGCGGAGGGCCATTAGGGAGACCCAGTACTTC
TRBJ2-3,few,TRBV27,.,CASSQGGTDTQYF,TGTGCCAGCAGTCAAGGGGGTACAGATACGCAGTATTTT
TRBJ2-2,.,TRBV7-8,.,CASRILRDTGELFF,TGTGCCAGCAGAATTCTCAGGGACACCGGGGAGCTGTTTTTT
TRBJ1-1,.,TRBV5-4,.,CASSLDGMNTEAFF,TGTGCCAGCAGCTTGGACGGCATGAACACTGAAGCTTTCTTT
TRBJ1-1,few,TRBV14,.,CASSQQGIRYTEAFF,TGTGCCAGCAGCCAGCAGGGGATTCGGTACACTGAAGCTTTCTTT
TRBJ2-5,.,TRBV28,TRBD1,CASSTGQELWTQYF,TGTGCCAGCAGTACCGGACAGGAACTTTGGACCCAGTACTTC
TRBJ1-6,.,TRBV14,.,CASSPGYANSPLHF,TGTGCCAGCAGTCCAGGGTACGCGAATTCACCCCTCCACTTT
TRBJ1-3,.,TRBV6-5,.,CAVGGVPSGNTIYF,TGTGCCGTAGGAGGGGTCCCCTCTGGAAACACCATATATTTT
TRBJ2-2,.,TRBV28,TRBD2,CASSPTGGAYTGELFF,TGTGCCAGCAGCCCCACCGGGGGGGCCTACACCGGGGAGCTGTTTTTT
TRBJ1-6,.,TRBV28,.,CASSLEGLNSPLHF,TGTGCCAGCAGTTTAGAGGGCCTTAATTCACCCCTCCACTTT
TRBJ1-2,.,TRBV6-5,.,CASSYSIRGGYTF,TGTGCCAGCAGTTACTCGATCAGGGGTGGCTACACCTTC
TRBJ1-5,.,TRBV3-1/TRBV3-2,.,CASSQAGSNQPQHF,TGTGCCAGCAGCCAAGCGGGGTCGAATCAGCCCCAGCATTTT
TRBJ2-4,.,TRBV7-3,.,CASSLQSKLNIQYF,TGTGCCAGCAGCCTCCAGTCTAAGCTAAACATTCAGTACTTC
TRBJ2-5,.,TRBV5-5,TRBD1,CASSHRGRETQYF,TGTGCCAGCAGCCACAGGGGGCGGGAGACCCAGTACTTC
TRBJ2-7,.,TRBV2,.,CASSRQVAYEQYF,TGTGCCAGCAGCCGACAGGTGGCCTACGAGCAGTACTTC
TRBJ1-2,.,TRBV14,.,CASSAGTYYGYTF,TGTGCCAGCAGCGCCGGGACCTACTATGGCTACACCTTC
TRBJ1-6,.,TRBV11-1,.,CASSQRPVFGSPLHF,TGTGCCAGCAGCCAGAGGCCGGTTTTCGGGTCACCCCTCCACTTT
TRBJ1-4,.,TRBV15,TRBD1,CATSRDPGGGEKLFF,TGTGCCACCAGCAGAGATCCAGGGGGAGGGGAAAAACTGTTTTTT
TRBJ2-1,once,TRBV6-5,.,CASSLRGSYNEQFF,TGTGCCAGCAGCCTTCGAGGCTCCTACAATGAGCAGTTCTTC
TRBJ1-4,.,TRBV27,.,CASSLWVAGKLFF,TGTGCCAGCAGTTTATGGGTAGCGGGAAAACTGTTTTTT
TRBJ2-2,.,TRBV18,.,CASSDSSIGELFF,TGTGCCAGCTCAGATTCCAGTATAGGGGAGCTGTTTTTT
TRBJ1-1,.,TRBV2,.,CASSPLGLGTEAFF,TGTGCCAGCAGTCCCCTAGGGTTGGGAACTGAAGCTTTCTTT
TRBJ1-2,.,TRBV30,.,CAWNSLERGGYTF,TGTGCCTGGAACAGTCTTGAAAGGGGTGGCTACACCTTC
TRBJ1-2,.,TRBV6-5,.,CASTHDAQGGYTF,TGTGCCAGCACCCACGACGCTCAAGGGGGCTACACCTTC
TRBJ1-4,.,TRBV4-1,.,CASSQVRGFGEKLFF,TGCGCCAGCAGCCAAGTAAGGGGCTTTGGTGAAAAACTGTTTTTT
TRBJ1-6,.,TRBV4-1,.,CASSQEVGSPNSPLHF,TGCGCCAGCAGCCAAGAGGTCGGGTCCCCGAATTCACCCCTCCACTTT
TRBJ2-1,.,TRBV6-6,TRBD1,CASGRGLEQFF,TGTGCCAGCGGCAGGGGGCTTGAGCAGTTCTTC
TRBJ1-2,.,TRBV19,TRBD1,CASSRSGQLYGYTF,TGTGCCAGTAGTCGCTCGGGACAGCTTTATGGCTACACCTTC
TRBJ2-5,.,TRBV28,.,CASTLPGVQETQYF,TGTGCCAGCACCCTCCCCGGAGTACAAGAGACCCAGTACTTC
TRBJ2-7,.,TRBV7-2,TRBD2,CASSLGVASGTYEQYF,TGTGCCAGCAGTTTAGGGGTGGCTAGCGGGACCTACGAGCAGTACTTC
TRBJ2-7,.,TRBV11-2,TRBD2,CASSVAGENYEQYF,TGTGCCAGCAGCGTAGCGGGAGAGAACTACGAGCAGTACTTC
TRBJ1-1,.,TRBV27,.,CASSLFSIEDELYTEAFF,TGTGCCAGCAGTTTATTTTCAATCGAAGATGAGCTGTACACTGAAGCTTTCTTT
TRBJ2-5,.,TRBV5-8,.,CAANRGGRGETQYF,TGTGCCGCCAATCGAGGGGGGCGAGGCGAGACCCAGTACTTC
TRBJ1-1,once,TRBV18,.,CASSPGGNTEAFF,TGTGCCAGCTCACCAGGGGGGAACACTGAAGCTTTCTTT
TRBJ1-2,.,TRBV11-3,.,CASSLPVGRTPNGYTF,TGTGCCAGCAGCTTACCGGTAGGGCGGACACCGAATGGCTACACCTTC
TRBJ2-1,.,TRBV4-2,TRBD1,CASSQAPDRGFLITSYNEQFF,TGTGCCAGCAGCCAAGCCCCGGACAGGGGATTCCTTATAACTTCCTACAATGAGCAGTTCTTC